Each of the 8 T cell receptor beta chains below was sequenced from the same sample in a study of cytomegalovirus exposure and HLA in healthy donors. PCR amplification relied on 60 Vbeta primers (plus 13 Jbeta primers). TCRdb's copy holds only in-frame clones and misses some; the assay was immunoSEQ multiplex PCR. The sample has approximately 130,000 clones; 85% are singletons. Sequenced sample: PBMCs. Every receptor here comes from a woman in her 30s in good health and CMV-seropositive.

The chain couples TRBV18 to TRBJ2-1, with a weak D call TRBD2 (7 bases). The germline V gene encodes CDR1 KGHSH and CDR2 LQKENI. V shed 3 bases and J shed 0 bases, with 15 bases lying between them. The CDR3 length is 17 residues. The DNA for the CDR3 is TGTGCCAGCTCACCCAACTTGGGGGGGCCCTCCTACAATGAGCAGTTCTTC. This codes for CASSPNLGGPSYNEQFF.

V is TRBV28 and J is TRBJ1-2; tentatively, D is TRBD1 (6 bases). The germline V and J ends were trimmed by 8 bases and 3 bases, with 22 bases remaining between them. CDR3 size: 16 residues. From germline, CDR1 is MDHEN and CDR2 SYDVKM. The CDR3 nucleotides read TGTGCCAGCTTTTCCCTGGGGGGGCAGGGACACTATGGCTACACCTTC. It translates to CASFSLGGQGHYGYTF.

The V gene is TRBV18, the J gene TRBJ2-5; D possibly corresponds to TRBD2 (6 bases). The CDR3 length is 13 residues. V gave up 3 bases and J gave up 5 bases, with 10 bases separating them. The germline CDR1 and CDR2 sequences are KGHSH and LQKENI. The CDR3 sequence is CASSPGLIETQYF. The CDR3 DNA follows: TGTGCCAGCTCACCGGGACTTATCGAGACCCAGTACTTC.

The chain uses TRBV25-1 and TRBJ1-2; 8 bases map to TRBD1. V shed 7 bases, J shed 5 bases, and the junction held 9 bases outside the gene matches. CDR3 length equals 14 residues. Germline V gene lookup returns CDR1 MGHDK and CDR2 SYGVNS. CDR3 nucleotides: TGTGCCAGCATGAAAGGGACAGGCAGATATGGCTACACCTTC. Translating it yields CASMKGTGRYGYTF.

The V gene is TRBV4-1, the J gene TRBJ2-1; 10 nucleotides match TRBD2. The ends lost 1 base at V and 0 bases at J; junction bases unmatched: 3. Germline CDR1 MGHRA, CDR2 YSYEKL. The CDR3 has 17 residues. CDR3 sequence: CASSQVPSGSSYNEQFF. Written as DNA, the CDR3 is TGCGCCAGCAGCCAAGTACCTAGCGGGAGCTCCTACAATGAGCAGTTCTTC.

This chain's CDR3 is CASSTLAGGEVEAFF. In DNA, the CDR3 is TGTGCCAGCAGTACTCTGGCGGGGGGCGAAGTGGAAGCTTTCTTT. This rearrangement joins TRBV7-3 to TRBJ1-1; TRBD1 is a possible D gene (6 bases). Germline CDR1 and CDR2: SGHTA and FQGTGA. The CDR3 loop spans 15 amino acids. Trimming left V 6 bases short and J 8 bases short, with 22 bases between.

This sequence joins TRBV11-2 and TRBJ2-5; D is possibly TRBD1 (6 bases). Trimming stripped 1 base from V and 5 bases from J, with 20 bases between. CDR1 SGHAT and CDR2 FQNNGV come from the germline V gene. The CDR3 is made up of 17 amino acids. CDR3 DNA: TGTGCCAGCAGCTTAGTTGGGGGCAGTATAGTAACGGAGACCCAGTACTTC. Translation: CASSLVGGSIVTETQYF.

The CDR3 protein is CAGRTGGGDGYTF. Here the CDR3 DNA reads TGTGCCGGCCGAACGGGGGGAGGGGATGGCTACACCTTC. The V gene is TRBV6-6, the J gene TRBJ1-2, with a weak D call TRBD1 (5 bases). The V gene lost 11 bases and the J gene lost 6 bases, with 19 bases spanning the gap. The CDR3 sequence is 13 residues long. Germline CDR1 MNHNY, CDR2 SVGAGI (reference sequence).